Listed here are 4 T cell receptor beta chains from one sample, sequenced in a study of blood T cells in healthy people across ages. A second 7 to 11 cycle PCR used barcoded and J-beta primers. Via MiXCR, TCRdb re-called the 5' RACE reads, giving one row per CDR3 protein. Among some 1.5 million distinct CDR3 sequences listed, 28% were seen once. What was sequenced was blood. Source of these receptors: a woman aged 25 to 39 in good health.

The V call is TRBV9, the J call TRBJ1-1, with 10 bases fitting TRBD1. Trimming cost V 3 bases and J 3 bases; bases outside gene matches: 5. The CDR3 totals 15 residues. Germline lookup yields CDR1 SGDLS and CDR2 YYNGEE. CDR3 sequence reads: CASSAGQGVDTEAFF. CDR3 bases: TGTGCCAGCAGCGCAGGACAGGGGGTAGACACTGAAGCTTTCTTT.

The V and J genes are TRBV28 and TRBJ2-7; D remains unclear. V dropped 6 bases and J dropped 6 bases, with 15 bases sitting between them. The CDR3 loop spans 13 amino acids. Per germline, CDR1 MDHEN and CDR2 SYDVKM. The CDR3 spells CASRAPTWGEQYF. The CDR3 bases are TGTGCCAGCAGAGCCCCGACGTGGGGCGAGCAGTACTTC.

This clonotype was observed a handful of times. The rearrangement joins TRBV5-5 to TRBJ1-5; no clear D. V was shortened by 5 bases and J by 2 bases, with 17 bases between the two germline ends. The CDR3 loop spans 16 amino acids. The germline V gene encodes CDR1 SGHKS and CDR2 YYEKEE (reference sequence). DNA of the CDR3: TGTGCCAGCAGGCGTCAGAGTCCTAGAGGCAATCAGCCCCAGCATTTT. Encoded protein: CASRRQSPRGNQPQHF.

The chain is built from TRBV12-3 or TRBV12-4 and TRBJ2-1, with 13 bases identical to TRBD2. Trimming at V came to 5 bases and at J to 6 bases, leaving 4 bases not matched to a gene. CDR3 length equals 15 residues. The DNA of the CDR3 is TGTGCCAGCAGTAAAACTAGCGGGAGGGTCAATGAGCAGTTCTTC. Protein sequence: CASSKTSGRVNEQFF.